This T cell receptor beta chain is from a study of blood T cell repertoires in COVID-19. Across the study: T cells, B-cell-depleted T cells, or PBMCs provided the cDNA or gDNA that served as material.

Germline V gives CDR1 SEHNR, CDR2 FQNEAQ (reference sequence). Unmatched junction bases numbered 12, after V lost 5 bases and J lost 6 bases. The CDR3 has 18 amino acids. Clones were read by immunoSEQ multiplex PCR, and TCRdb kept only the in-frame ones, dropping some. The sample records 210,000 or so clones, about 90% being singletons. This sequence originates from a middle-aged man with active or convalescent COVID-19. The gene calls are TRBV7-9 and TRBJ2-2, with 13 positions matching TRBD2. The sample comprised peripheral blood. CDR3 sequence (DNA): TGTGCCAGCAGCCTGGTGCCCTCGGGACTAGCGGGACCCGGGGAGCTGTTTTTT. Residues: CASSLVPSGLAGPGELFF.